This T cell receptor beta chain was recovered during a study of vaccination effects on CD4 cells after COVID-19. Study conclusions and caveats: Clones from infection and from vaccination both contracted markedly late after vaccination.

Sequencing used immunoSEQ multiplex PCR; TCRdb keeps in-frame clones, though not all of them. Seen here are about 73,000 clones, about four fifths observed once, and the top ten hold less than 3%. The CDR3 is made up of 16 amino acids. With 3 bases removed from V and 1 base from J, the gap between germline ends came to 12 bases. Germline V gene data show CDR1 as SGHAT and CDR2 as FQDESV (reference sequence). Sequencing was preceded by expansion of antigen-specific CD4+ T cells with viral peptide pools in the ViraFEST assay. Once cultured for nine to ten days, the cells underwent separation to obtain CD4+ T cells. People in the vaccine group had not been infected with SARS-CoV-2 before, and their nucleocapsid antibodies were negative. This clone came up a few times. Its specificity is unknown.

V is TRBV11-1 and J is TRBJ2-2, with a possible D match to TRBD1 (6 bases). The material was CD4+ T cells from PBMCs cultured with HCoV-NL63 spike peptides, obtained before COVID-19 vaccination. The sequence was collected from a human donor who received a COVID-19 vaccine. CDR3 in amino acids: CASSLSRGRNTGELFF. The CDR3 region has the DNA TGTGCCAGCAGCTTGTCCAGGGGTAGGAACACCGGGGAGCTGTTTTTT. The variable domain in full, completed from reference TRBV11-1 and TRBJ2-2, reads EAEVAQSPRYKITEKSQAVAFWCDPISGHATLYWYRQILGQGPELLVQFQDESVVDDSQLPKDRFSAERLKGVDSTLKIQPAELGDSAMYLCASSLSRGRNTGELFFGEGSRLTVL.